A single sample gave rise to the 6 T cell receptor beta chains below, sequenced in a study of T cells in Graves' hyperthyroidism and ophthalmopathy (dated by TCRdb to 2018 to 2020). Library construction relied on multiplex PCR. For sequencing, an Illumina HiSeq 2000 was employed. The TCR beta CDR3 regions were amplified from the RNA transcripts. A first-round RT-PCR of the TCR CDR3 used the HTBI primer set with the Qiagen OneStep RT-PCR kit. TCRdb passed the public sequencing reads through fastp at Q25 and MiXCR, retaining productive beta sequences. Records with the same CDR3 protein are collapsed into one entry carrying the most frequent genes and DNA. This sample gives about 600,000 distinct CDR3 sequences in total; about 15% of them show up just once. The top ten constitute roughly an eighth of the sample. Sequencing was carried out using blood. All receptors derive from a woman aged 50 to 60 with Graves' ophthalmopathy.

This clonotype was picked up many times. The chain is built from TRBV12-3 or TRBV12-4 and TRBJ1-6; D is unclear. V lost 3 bases to trimming and J lost 5 bases, with 11 bases between them. CDR3 size: 15 residues. CDR3 nucleotide sequence: TGTGCCAGCAGTTTTTTTCATGGAAATAATTCACCCCTCCACTTT. Translating gives CASSFFHGNNSPLHF.

The chain links TRBV7-9 to TRBJ2-3; D perhaps matches TRBD2 (5 bases). This CDR3 has 13 amino acids. V lost 4 bases and J 11 bases, leaving 16 bases between the germline ends. Germline loops: CDR1 SEHNR, CDR2 FQNEAQ (reference sequence). CDR3 sequence reads: CASSSGRGGVQYF. The CDR3 nucleotides read TGTGCCAGCAGCTCCGGACGGGGTGGGGTGCAGTATTTT. The whole variable domain, remainder taken from reference TRBV7-9 and TRBJ2-3, is DTGVSQNPRHKITKRGQNVTFRCDPISEHNRLYWYRQTLGQGPEFLTYFQNEAQLEKSRLLSDRFSAERPKGSFSTLEIQRTEQGDSAMYLCASSSGRGGVQYFGPGTRLTVL.

This clonotype was seen many times. DNA of the CDR3: TGTGCCAGCAGCTTAGGAGTAGCGGACAATGAGCAGTTCTTC. Residues: CASSLGVADNEQFF. The V gene is TRBV7-6, the J gene TRBJ2-1; TRBD2 is a possible D gene (6 bases). Germline-derived CDR1 and CDR2 are SGHVS and FNYEAQ. There are 14 residues in the CDR3. V lost 1 base to trimming and J lost 5 bases, with 9 bases between them.

This CDR3 is CASNDRGSSYNEQFF. The CDR3, as DNA: TGTGCCAGCAATGACAGGGGGAGCTCCTACAATGAGCAGTTCTTC. The chain uses TRBV25-1 and TRBJ2-1; 9 bases align to TRBD1. The germline V gene has CDR1 MGHDK and CDR2 SYGVNS. Unmatched junction bases numbered 4, after V lost 7 bases and J lost 0 bases. The CDR3 spans 15 residues.

The J gene is TRBJ1-1, the V gene TRBV7-2, with D unresolved. Trimming stripped 1 base from V and 1 base from J, with 7 bases between. The CDR3 is 14 residues long. Germline CDR1 and CDR2: SGHTA and FQGNSA. The CDR3 reads CASSLVQQNTEAFF. The CDR3 DNA follows: TGTGCCAGCAGCTTAGTCCAGCAGAACACTGAAGCTTTCTTT.

This clonotype was counted a few times. The chain links TRBV15 to TRBJ1-1, with 7 bases lining up with TRBD1. Losses at the gene ends were 0 bases for V and 0 bases for J; bases not matched to a gene: 10. The germline gives CDR1 LNHNV, CDR2 YYDKDF (reference sequence). The length of the CDR3 is 18 residues. This CDR3 reads CATSRDKPLGQMNTEAFF. For the CDR3, the DNA is TGTGCCACCAGCAGAGATAAGCCCCTGGGACAGATGAACACTGAAGCTTTCTTT.